The TCR beta chain described here comes from a study of metastatic and nonmetastatic thyroid tumors (dated by TCRdb to about 2020). Concerning the study at large: The researchers compared repertoires between peripheral blood samples and tumor or nodule tissue samples from patients with malignant or benign thyroid disease. Summary of the overall study and its limitations: In both blood and tumor samples, TCR beta diversity was reported to be significantly higher in malignant tumors than in benign nodules.

No patient had received any treatment before thyroid surgery. Using T-cell receptor beta sequencing, the study looked back at clinical samples from patients collected from about 2011 to 2019. Only a few counts were recorded for this clone. The antigen it binds to is not known. Within one base of it there is no much larger clone, and no base qualities were kept. Including cysteine and phenylalanine, the CDR3 has 15 amino acids. Only the CDR3 part of the read is kept: 45 bases, read in frame from the first base. CDR1 is given as MDHEN and CDR2 as SYDVKM, both from the germline V gene. V sheds 5 bases and J sheds 0 bases, leaving 13 bases between their ends. The method behind the library was PCR. Instrument on record: Illumina HiSeq 4000. High-throughput sequencing was used to profile the CDR3 region of the TCR beta-chain in every patient. In the paper's pipeline: CDR3 differences across clinicopathological groups were used to build a classifier for discriminating distant-metastatic papillary thyroid cancer patients. The Shannon index was used to measure repertoire diversity, and the Morisita-Horn index was used to measure how similar tumor and blood repertoires were. TCRdb ran its own pipeline on the public reads, namely fastp trimming at Q25 and MiXCR clone calling, and kept in-frame beta chains. For this entry, the V and J calls and clone size follow TCRdb and not the study's own pipeline. The table for this sample lists around 19,000 clones; about 11% of them were counted only once. The top ten hold roughly 8% of the sample.

This receptor was taken from a female donor with papillary thyroid cancer or a benign thyroid nodule (not recorded which). Some clones in this sample may be carry-over from other donors' samples. Sequencing was carried out using blood. This chain is built from TRBV28 and TRBJ1-1; TRBD1 could be the D gene, as 5 bases match. The CDR3 region: CASSQSGRVNTEAFF. The sequence in DNA is TGTGCCAGCAGTCAATCGGGACGAGTGAACACTGAAGCTTTCTTT.